The subject of this entry is one T cell receptor beta chain. Its antigen is still unknown. The read terminates 3 residues ahead of where the CDR3 ends, so the germline J gene completes it. Control and CVID samples contributed equal amounts of genomic DNA. Produced via immunoSEQ multiplex PCR; TCRdb's table is partial and in-frame only. The repertoire consists of 25,000 to 35,000 clones, none detected only once. This record comes from a study of T cell clonality in common variable immunodeficiency. Findings and caveats of the study: Fewer TCRbeta clones were shared among CVID subjects than controls. Compared with healthy controls, CVID subjects showed increased TCRbeta clonality, mostly in about a third. Common variable immunodeficiency TCR beta sequences reportedly had fewer deletions and N-nucleotide insertions.

CVID subjects had received replacement immunoglobulin for at least one year. The ends lost 4 bases at V and 6 bases at J; junction bases unmatched: 7. CDR3 size: 14 residues. Germline V gene data show CDR1 as LNHDA and CDR2 as SQIVND (reference sequence). The TCR comes from a human donor with common variable immunodeficiency. The sequenced material came from peripheral blood mononuclear cells. V and J are TRBV19 and TRBJ2-7; 9 positions match TRBD1. The DNA read from the CDR3 is TGTGCCAGTAGTAGGGACAGGGTGACAAGCGAG. It encodes CASSRDRVTSE. The CDR3, in full, reads CASSRDRVTSEQYF.